The 17 T cell receptor beta chains below come from one sample, sequenced in a study of blood T cell repertoires in COVID-19. TCRdb keeps only in-frame clones here, not all; method: immunoSEQ multiplex PCR. The table lists tens of thousands of clones, approximately 85% of them singletons, with about 16% in the top ten. Sequences were obtained from peripheral blood. These TCRs come from a human donor in a cohort sampled during active COVID-19.

This chain connects TRBV2 to TRBJ2-5; 8 bases align to TRBD2. The CDR3 covers 14 residues. V lost 6 bases, J lost 5 bases, and 8 bases stayed unmatched. CDR1 is SNHLY and CDR2 is FYNNEI in the germline V gene. This CDR3 reads CASSPGLAGETQYF. In DNA, the CDR3 is TGTGCCAGCAGCCCCGGACTAGCCGGGGAGACCCAGTACTTC.

The genes are TRBV5-4 and TRBJ2-5; TRBD2 matches 12 bases. V shed 1 base and J 5 bases; nucleotides not matched to a gene: 6. The CDR3 is 16 amino acids. In germline, CDR1 is SGHNT, CDR2 YYREEE (reference sequence). The CDR3 spells CASSLPRLAGVETQYF. CDR3 nucleotide sequence: TGTGCCAGCAGCTTGCCCAGACTAGCGGGGGTCGAGACCCAGTACTTC.

The chain carries TRBV5-6 and TRBJ2-2, with a possible D match to TRBD1 (6 bases). CDR3 length equals 16 residues. The V gene's germline CDR1 is SGHDT and CDR2 YYEEEE. Trimming stripped 6 bases from V and 5 bases from J, with 20 bases between. CDR3: CASIKDGTPRTGELFF. The CDR3 coding sequence is TGTGCCAGCATCAAAGACGGGACACCGAGGACCGGGGAGCTGTTTTTT.

The rearrangement joins TRBV24-1 to TRBJ2-1; 7 bases are a match to TRBD1. The CDR3 runs to 16 residues. Unmatched junction bases numbered 10, after V lost 3 bases and J lost 6 bases. Germline V gives CDR1 KGHDR, CDR2 SFDVKD. The CDR3 DNA sequence: TGTGCCACCAGTGATCCGACAGGGAACCCCACCAATGAGCAGTTCTTC. This codes for CATSDPTGNPTNEQFF.

A remark on this clone: At one boundary the junction diverges from the germline segment, which might be a read error. Other DNA sequences from this sample encode an identical CDR3 as well. The chain has TRBV9 and TRBJ1-6; 10 positions agree with TRBD1. The germline V gene encodes CDR1 SGDLS and CDR2 YYNGEE. This CDR3 comprises 15 residues. Written as DNA, the CDR3 is TGTGCCAGCAGCGAGGGGGGACAGGGGAATTCACCCCTCCATTTT. Its translation: CASSEGGQGNSPLHF.

The chain employs TRBV7-9 and TRBJ1-3; 7 bases align to TRBD1. Germline CDR1 and CDR2: SEHNR and FQNEAQ (reference sequence). This CDR3 has 14 amino acids. The V and J ends lost 2 bases and 3 bases, in that order; junction bases with no gene match: 1. The CDR3 reads CASSLTGDGNTIYF. As DNA, the CDR3 is TGTGCCAGCAGCTTAACAGGGGATGGAAACACCATATATTTT. The variable domain in full, with the rest retrieved from reference TRBV7-9 and TRBJ1-3, is DTGVSQNPRHKITKRGQNVTFRCDPISEHNRLYWYRQTLGQGPEFLTYFQNEAQLEKSRLLSDRFSAERPKGSFSTLEIQRTEQGDSAMYLCASSLTGDGNTIYFGEGSWLTVV.

This chain connects TRBV20-1 to TRBJ2-7, with D perhaps TRBD2 (6 bases). Germline V gene lookup returns CDR1 DFQATT and CDR2 SNEGSKA (reference sequence). CDR3 length: 11 amino acids. The CDR3 sequence is CSFGTASEQYF. The CDR3 nucleotides read TGCAGCTTCGGGACTGCCTCCGAGCAGTACTTC.

The chain carries TRBV19 and TRBJ2-5; D might be TRBD2 (5 bases). Looked up from germline, CDR1 is LNHDA and CDR2 is SQIVND (reference sequence). The CDR3 sequence is 14 residues long. Trimming pared 1 base from V and 5 bases from J, leaving 11 bases between. This CDR3 reads CASSIGSSQETQYF. The DNA for the CDR3 is TGTGCCAGTAGTATAGGCTCTAGCCAGGAGACCCAGTACTTC.

The chain has TRBV18 and TRBJ1-5, with 7 bases matching TRBD1. The CDR3 extends over 14 amino acids. CDR1 and CDR2 (germline): KGHSH, LQKENI. Germline trimming cut 6 bases from V and 7 bases from J; bases unmatched to any gene: 9. This CDR3 is CASSPRQGRQPQHF. As DNA, the CDR3 is TGTGCCAGCTCCCCTCGACAGGGCAGGCAGCCCCAGCATTTT.

V usage is TRBV5-1 and J usage is TRBJ2-3; maybe TRBD1 (6 bases). V gave up 3 bases and J gave up 2 bases, with 10 bases separating them. CDR1 is SGHRS, CDR2 YFSETQ, per germline. The CDR3 spans 14 residues. The chain's CDR3 is CASSSGQNTDTQYF. The CDR3 bases are TGCGCCAGCAGCTCCGGACAGAACACAGATACGCAGTATTTT.

The gene calls are TRBV5-6 and TRBJ2-1; 8 positions agree with TRBD2. Germline V gene data show CDR1 as SGHDT and CDR2 as YYEEEE. The CDR3 contains 15 residues. V trimming: 0 bases; J trimming: 3 bases; junction bases outside the gene matches: 2. The CDR3 region is CASSLDSGVYNEQFF. The CDR3 DNA sequence: TGTGCCAGCAGCTTGGATAGCGGGGTCTACAATGAGCAGTTCTTC. Together with reference TRBV5-6 and TRBJ2-1, the CDR3 gives the full variable domain: DAGVTQSPTHLIKTRGQQVTLRCSPKSGHDTVSWYQQALGQGPQFIFQYYEEEERQRGNFPDRFSGHQFPNYSSELNVNALLLGDSALYLCASSLDSGVYNEQFFGPGTRLTVL.

The chain couples TRBV18 to TRBJ1-3; TRBD1 is a possible D gene (6 bases). This CDR3 comprises 15 residues. Trimming took off 3 bases at V and 2 bases at J, with 11 bases between the two ends. Germline CDR1 is KGHSH and CDR2 is LQKENI. CDR3 in amino acids: CASSPPGDTGNTIYF. CDR3 DNA sequence: TGTGCCAGCTCACCTCCAGGGGACACTGGAAACACCATATATTTT. Looking up the rest from reference TRBV18 and TRBJ1-3 gives the full variable domain: NAGVMQNPRHLVRRRGQEARLRCSPMKGHSHVYWYRQLPEEGLKFMVYLQKENIIDESGMPKERFSAEFPKEGPSILRIQQVVRGDSAAYFCASSPPGDTGNTIYFGEGSWLTVV.

The chain combines TRBV28 with TRBJ1-5, with D perhaps matching TRBD1 (5 bases). V was cut by 7 bases and J by 3 bases, with 7 bases left in between. This CDR3 comprises 12 residues. Germline V CDR1 and CDR2: MDHEN, SYDVKM. In DNA, the CDR3 is TGTGCCAGCACGACAGTCAATCAGCCCCAGCATTTT. Protein: CASTTVNQPQHF.

J is TRBJ2-3 and V is TRBV15; TRBD1 aligns across 8 bases. Looked up from germline, CDR1 is LNHNV and CDR2 is YYDKDF (reference sequence). The CDR3 runs 13 residues. V lost 7 bases, J lost 7 bases, and 7 bases stayed unmatched. CDR3 bases: TGTGCCACCATGGCCAGGGGGCTTTATACGCAGTATTTT. Encoded protein: CATMARGLYTQYF.

The count of this clone is one. This sequence joins TRBV7-2 and TRBJ2-5; unclear D gene. From germline, CDR1 is SGHTA and CDR2 FQGNSA. Trimming left V 3 bases short and J 2 bases short, with 7 bases between. This CDR3 region has 13 residues. The CDR3 protein is CASSLPNQETQYF. The CDR3 coding sequence is TGTGCCAGCAGCTTGCCTAATCAAGAGACCCAGTACTTC.

This chain connects TRBV7-2 to TRBJ2-5, with D perhaps TRBD2 (7 bases). CDR3 length equals 14 residues. CDR1 is SGHTA and CDR2 is FQGNSA in the germline V gene. Trimming pared 1 base from V and 4 bases from J, leaving 10 bases between. The CDR3 DNA follows: TGTGCCAGCAGCTTAGTGGGGGGGGCAGAGACCCAGTACTTC. Its translation: CASSLVGGAETQYF.

J is TRBJ2-7 and V is TRBV10-3; 8 bases agree with TRBD1. Germline values: CDR1 ENHRY, CDR2 SYGVKD. V trimming: 5 bases; J trimming: 5 bases; junction bases outside the gene matches: 5. This CDR3 spans 13 amino acids. This CDR3 reads CAISHKTGDEQYF. CDR3 sequence (DNA): TGTGCCATCAGTCATAAGACAGGGGACGAGCAGTACTTC.